This record concerns one TCR beta chain sequence. Every sample yielded at least 6.5 million isolated PBMCs. The V end was cut by 0 bases, the J end by 1 base, with 16 bases between. Germline V gene lookup returns CDR1 SGDLS and CDR2 YYNGEE. The CDR3 totals 17 residues. These data are taken from a study of blood T cells in healthy people across ages. Combining a sample-barcoded 5' primer with a J-beta primer mix, a second PCR ran for 7 to 11 cycles. TCRdb reanalysed the 5' RACE reads using MiXCR and keeps one entry per CDR3 protein. The sample gives under 850,000 distinct CDR3 sequences, 35% to 40% of which show up once; 10% to 15% is in the top ten.

V gene TRBV9 combines with J gene TRBJ1-2; the D is unclear. The source material was blood. The sequence derives from a man younger than 30 in good health. The CDR3 sequence is CASSVVHGRKLNYGYTF. For the CDR3, the DNA is TGTGCCAGCAGCGTAGTACATGGGCGGAAGCTTAACTATGGCTACACCTTC.